The text below deals with one T cell receptor (beta chain). This clone was counted between two and nine times. What this receptor recognizes is not known. No base-level quality is on record; no much larger clone is a single base apart. Trimming takes 0 bases from V and 4 bases from J, and the germline ends sit 9 bases apart. Counted from cysteine to phenylalanine, this CDR3 has 14 amino acids. The kept DNA is CDR3 alone, 42 bases in frame from the first base. CDR1 is given as SGDLS and CDR2 as YYNGEE, both from the germline V gene. All of the isolated RNA was reverse transcribed with the High Capacity cDNA Reverse Transcription Kit, so expressed TCRB transcripts were sequenced. Deep immunoSEQ sequencing was performed on naive, central memory and regulatory T cell samples, with an average of roughly 3.3 million total reads per sample. Sorted cells were lysed in RLT buffer, and RNA was extracted using DNase-treated RNeasy Micro or Mini kits according to cell number. To prevent cross-contamination, every cell subset was processed on its own, while patient and healthy donor samples were processed together. TCRB sequences were amplified from cDNA with the immunoSEQ multiplex PCR, producing 87-bp fragments spanning the CDR3 region. Sequencing of the amplicons was performed on the Illumina HiSeq platform. In the original analysis: Synthetic template baselines were used to correct PCR bias computationally, reads within Hamming distance 2 were collapsed together, and singletons that could not be merged were discarded. By aligning reads against IMGT, V, D and J genes, CDR3 length, and insertions or deletions at six rearrangement sites were assigned. Within each subset, clonotype counts were normalized to sorted cell number, and only after that were true diversity and Gini coefficients computed with the tcR R package. Repertoire sharing was quantified using the overlap coefficient calculated on TCRB nucleotide sequences. As a proxy for the pre-selection repertoire, out-of-frame TCRB sequences from naive cells were analyzed. TCRdb mirrors the immuneACCESS table, restricted to in-frame sequences. Some clones are absent from its copies; in checked studies, under half trace to an unresolved V gene, and the reason for the others is unknown. V, J and clone size derive from that table, while D and trimming were established from the DNA sequence. This sample lists roughly 250,000 clones; 20% were detected once. Roughly 0.028% of the sample rests with the top ten.

Each donor gave one peripheral blood draw, averaging roughly 100 mL, which was collected into heparinised tubes. A BD FACSAria II was used to sort naive, central memory, regulatory and stem cell-like memory CD4+ T cells with a panel that included CD45RO, CCR7, CD25, CD127, CD95 and CD27. All sorted populations exceeded 95% purity. PBMCs were isolated right away by Lymphoprep density gradient centrifugation and were stained directly, without culture. Samples were stained and sorted in pairs, with one healthy donor and one patient per experiment, so that batch effects were minimized. These data belong to a study of beta chain features in type 1 diabetes listed by TCRdb under 2018. With respect to the entire study: Mean age, gender distribution, total cell number and subset yield were not different between patients and healthy donors. A total of roughly 100 million sorted cells were examined across all samples, and the number of cells per subset was strongly correlated with RNA yield. The study compared the TCRB repertoires of sorted circulating CD4+ T cell subsets in recently diagnosed type 1 diabetes patients with those in matched healthy donors. Regulatory and stem cell-like memory subsets were isolated from only 8 patients and about eight healthy donors, whereas naive and central memory subsets came from all 28 donors.

Study-wide conclusions, independent of this receptor: Because the HLA sub-analyses included only small numbers of individuals, any influence of HLA type on TCRB rearrangement was left unresolved. Because cDNA was sequenced instead of genomic DNA, activated cells with high expression could be over-represented, although the groups did not differ in activation or CD3 levels. A moderate but significant shortening of TCRB CDR3 length was observed in type 1 diabetes patients in all four CD4+ subsets. At VDJ recombination sites, patients with type 1 diabetes made fewer insertions and deleted more nucleotides, a pattern implying thymic rearrangement abnormalities. Naive, central memory and regulatory TCRB repertoires appeared more similar among patients than among healthy donors. Shorter templates might be favored by PCR, yet because patient and control samples were amplified and corrected together, any such skew would affect both groups equally.

The receptor was isolated from a woman aged 40 to 50 with type 1 diabetes. The V and J segments used are TRBV9 and TRBJ2-3, with the identity of the D gene unclear. Sequences were obtained from naive CD4+ T cells from blood. Read against the paper, the sample's cell subset or site label means: true naive CD4+ T cells. The nucleotides read TGTGCCAGCAGCGTAGGGGCCGGCGCAGATACGCAGTATTTT. This translates into CASSVGAGADTQYF. With all but the CDR3 taken from the reference TRBV9 and TRBJ2-3 genes, the full variable domain is: DSGVTQTPKHLITATGQRVTLRCSPRSGDLSVYWYQQSLDQGLQFLIQYYNGEERAKGNILERFSAQQFPDLHSELNLSSLELGDSALYFCASSVGAGADTQYFGPGTRLTVL.